A selection of T cell receptor beta chains follows, all from one sample in a study of CD8+ T cells in alopecia areata. Libraries were prepared by immunoSEQ multiplex PCR; TCRdb keeps only in-frame clonotypes and omits some of them. The sample holds some 130,000 clones; roughly 52% are singletons and the top ten take roughly 15%. This specimen was CD8+ T cells sorted from blood, taken at week 4, from a patient treated with tofacitinib. The receptors were gathered from a human donor with alopecia areata. The CDR3 runs from the conserved cysteine through the conserved F or W. The order of the fields is J gene, clone size, D gene, V gene, CDR3 DNA, CDR3 protein. The D gene is left open where the match is weak. Only some rows state a clone size, as once, few, many or a class for expanded clones.

TRBJ1-4 - TRBD1 TRBV7-9 TGTGCCAGCAGCCGAGTAGTGAGGGGGCGCTATGAAAAACTGTTTTTT CASSRVVRGRYEKLFF
TRBJ2-6 - - TRBV7-9 TGTGCCAGCAGCGTCCGCGACGGATCCTCTGGGGCCAACGTCCTGACTTTC CASSVRDGSSGANVLTF
TRBJ1-4 - - TRBV9 TGTGCCAGCAGCGTGAGCCCCACTAATGAAAAACTGTTTTTT CASSVSPTNEKLFF
TRBJ2-1 - - TRBV13 TGTGCCAGCAGCCCCCGACTAGAATCCTACAATGAGCAGTTCTTC CASSPRLESYNEQFF
TRBJ1-6 - - TRBV30 TGTGCCTGGAGCGACTTCAGGGGAAGGTCACCCCTCCACTTT CAWSDFRGRSPLHF
TRBJ2-7 - - TRBV6-5 TGTGCCAGCAGTACGTGGGAAGCCCACGAGCAGTACTTC CASSTWEAHEQYF
TRBJ2-3 few - TRBV10-3 TGTGCCATCAGTCCCCCTCGGGGGAATGGTATAGATACGCAGTATTTT CAISPPRGNGIDTQYF
TRBJ1-6 - TRBD1 TRBV19 TGTGCCAGTAGGGGGACAGAGAATTCACCCCTCCACTTT CASRGTENSPLHF
TRBJ1-1 - - TRBV6-5 TGTGCCAGCAGTTTCCAAGAGAACACTGAAGCTTTCTTT CASSFQENTEAFF
TRBJ2-1 once - TRBV5-6 TGTGCCAGCACCTCTAGTTATGAGCAGTTCTTC CASTSSYEQFF
TRBJ2-1 - - TRBV6-1 TGTGCCAGCAGTGAAGCCAGGGTCCCCTACAATGAGCAGTTCTTC CASSEARVPYNEQFF
TRBJ2-7 - - TRBV29-1 TGCAGCGTTGAAGAAGGCAGTTCCTACGAGCAGTACTTC CSVEEGSSYEQYF
TRBJ1-1 - - TRBV7-8 TGTGCCAGCAGCTCCAGGGTTACGAACACTGAAGCTTTCTTT CASSSRVTNTEAFF
TRBJ2-7 few TRBD1 TRBV14 TGTGCCAGCAGCCACCTCGGACAGGGGGCTGAAGAGCAGTACTTC CASSHLGQGAEEQYF
TRBJ1-2 - - TRBV5-1 TGCGCCAGCACCGAGGGGGATGGCTACACCTTC CASTEGDGYTF
TRBJ2-7 - TRBD2 TRBV9 TGTGCCAGCAGCGCGACCCCGGGACTAGGTGTCTACGAGCAGTACTTC CASSATPGLGVYEQYF
TRBJ2-6 few - TRBV4-3 TGCGCCAGCAGCCAAGAGGGCATCTCTGGGGCCAACGTCCTGACTTTC CASSQEGISGANVLTF
TRBJ2-3 - TRBD1 TRBV30 TGTGCCTGGGATCTCCGGGACAGAAAAAAGGAGGATACGCAGTATTTT CAWDLRDRKKEDTQYF
TRBJ1-5 - - TRBV4-1 TGCGCCAGCAGCCAAGATTCAGGTGATCAGCCCCAGCATTTT CASSQDSGDQPQHF
TRBJ1-1 - - TRBV7-3 TGTGCCAGCAGCTTAACAGGGGCAACGAACACTGAAGCTTTCTTT CASSLTGATNTEAFF
TRBJ2-7 - - TRBV4-3 TGCGCCAGCAGCCAAGATCGAGAGGACTACGAGCAGTACTTC CASSQDREDYEQYF
TRBJ2-6 once TRBD2 TRBV27 TGTGCCAGCAGTAGAGGGACTAGCGGGGGTAGCTCTGGGGCCAACGTCCTGACTTTC CASSRGTSGGSSGANVLTF
TRBJ2-7 few - TRBV29-1 TGCAGCGTTGAGACGGGTTTGCCCTACGAGCAGTACTTC CSVETGLPYEQYF
TRBJ2-5 - - TRBV4-1 TGCGCCAGCAGCCTCGGGCCCGCGGCTGTCCAAGAGACCCAGTACTTC CASSLGPAAVQETQYF
TRBJ2-3 - - TRBV5-6 TGTGCCAGCAGCTTGGGTGGGACAGATACGCAGTATTTT CASSLGGTDTQYF
TRBJ2-1 few - TRBV19 TGTGCCAGTAGTCTAGCTTCCTTTGAGCAGTTCTTC CASSLASFEQFF
TRBJ2-7 - - TRBV2 TGTGCCAGCAGTGACGATATGAGGGACGCAGGCCACGAGCAGTACTTC CASSDDMRDAGHEQYF
TRBJ2-5 - - TRBV29-1 TGCAGCGTCGCTTCTCGTGGAATCCAAGAGACCCAGTACTTC CSVASRGIQETQYF
TRBJ1-2 - - TRBV6-5 TGTGCCAGCAGTTACTCCGGGGACTATGGCTACACCTTC CASSYSGDYGYTF
TRBJ2-7 few - TRBV27 TGTGCCAGCAGTTCGGGCATTGGGAGGGAGCAGTACTTC CASSSGIGREQYF
TRBJ1-6 - - TRBV4-2 TGTGCCAGCAGCCAACGATGGGGCGAGAATTCACCCCTCCACTTT CASSQRWGENSPLHF
TRBJ2-7 once TRBD1 TRBV4-3 TGCGCCAGCAGCCAGAGGGACAGTCTGTCCCACTACGAGCAGTACTTC CASSQRDSLSHYEQYF
TRBJ2-1 few - TRBV7-6 TGTGCCAGCAGCTTAGCGCGAGGTACAGGGCCCTACAATGAGCAGTTCTTC CASSLARGTGPYNEQFF
TRBJ2-3 - - TRBV5-1 TGCGCCAGCAGCTTTGAGGGGACCGCGCTACTCACAGATACGCAGTATTTT CASSFEGTALLTDTQYF
TRBJ2-2 - - TRBV5-6 TGTGCCAGCAGTCTGCCCTTGCAGGGAGCCGGGGAGCTGTTTTTT CASSLPLQGAGELFF
TRBJ2-6 many - TRBV14 TGTGCCAGCAAAGGCTCTGGGGCCAACGTCCTGACTTTC CASKGSGANVLTF
TRBJ2-1 - - TRBV27 TGTGCCAGCAGTTTAGGAGGCGTCAATGAGCAGTTCTTC CASSLGGVNEQFF
TRBJ2-1 - - TRBV10-3 TGTGCCACAAGAACGAACTACAATGAGCAGTTCTTC CATRTNYNEQFF
TRBJ1-5 - - TRBV4-1 TGCGCCAGCAGCCAAGTTGGGGGGCTCAATCAGCCCCAGCATTTT CASSQVGGLNQPQHF
TRBJ1-1 - - TRBV6-5 TGTGCCAGCAGTATGGACAGTTTTTGGAGGACTGAAGCTTTCTTT CASSMDSFWRTEAFF
TRBJ2-2 few - TRBV4-1 TGCGCCAGCAGCCCCCCTGGCGACACCGGGGAGCTGTTTTTT CASSPPGDTGELFF
TRBJ2-2 once - TRBV6-1 TGTGCTAGCCTGGAAGGTATAGATACCGGGGAGCTGTTTTTT CASLEGIDTGELFF
TRBJ2-1 few TRBD2 TRBV16 TGTGCCAGCAGCCAATTAGCGGGGGCCCCCGAGTTCTTC CASSQLAGAPEFF